The next 14 T cell receptor beta chains were all read from a single sample in a study of blood T cell repertoires in COVID-19. Assay used: immunoSEQ multiplex PCR; TCRdb lists only in-frame clones, some missing. The table shows 160,000 or so clones, with roughly 87% occurring only once. The sample comprised PBMCs or T cells enriched from blood (not recorded which). The origin of the receptors is a human donor with acute COVID-19. The donor label of this sample is uncertain.

The V and J genes are TRBV4-1 and TRBJ1-5, with TRBD1 identical over 7 bases. Germline-derived CDR1 and CDR2 are MGHRA and YSYEKL. This CDR3 region has 15 residues. Trimming took 3 bases from V and 5 from J; bases not matched to a gene: 7. CDR3 protein: CASSQWTGSHQPQHF. In DNA, the CDR3 is TGCGCCAGCAGCCAGTGGACAGGATCCCATCAGCCCCAGCATTTT.

V usage is TRBV29-1 and J usage is TRBJ2-5, with TRBD2 as a possible D gene (10 bases). Germline CDR1 and CDR2: SQVTM and ANQGSEA. This CDR3 contains 16 residues. Trimming removed 5 bases at V and 7 bases at J, with 26 bases between. The CDR3 reads CSVTGTGTSDWVTQYF. The DNA of the CDR3 is TGCAGCGTTACCGGGACAGGGACTAGCGACTGGGTGACCCAGTACTTC.

The V and J genes are TRBV7-2 and TRBJ2-5; D perhaps matches TRBD2 (6 bases). The CDR3 is 13 residues long. CDR1 SGHTA and CDR2 FQGNSA come from the germline V gene. Trimming stripped 5 bases from V and 7 bases from J, with 14 bases between. CDR3 nucleotide sequence: TGTGCCAGCAGCGAGGGGACTCCAGGGACCCAGTACTTC. Protein product: CASSEGTPGTQYF. The full variable domain, rest sourced from reference TRBV7-2 and TRBJ2-5, is GAGVSQSPSNKVTEKGKDVELRCDPISGHTALYWYRQSLGQGLEFLIYFQGNSAPDKSGLPSDRFSAERTGGSVSTLTIQRTQQEDSAVYLCASSEGTPGTQYFGPGTRLLVL.

This clone occurred once. V and J are TRBV7-3 and TRBJ1-3, with D perhaps matching TRBD1 (5 bases). The CDR3 has 15 amino acids. Germline V gene data show CDR1 as SGHTA and CDR2 as FQGTGA. Deletions cut 7 bases from V and 3 bases from J, with 16 bases between. The CDR3 is CASIPPQGGGNTIYF. The CDR3 coding sequence is TGTGCCAGCATCCCGCCCCAGGGCGGTGGAAACACCATATATTTT.

The V call is TRBV3-1 (or the pseudogene TRBV3-2), the J call TRBJ2-2; no firm D call. From germline, CDR1 is LGHDT and CDR2 YNNKEL (reference sequence). V lost 8 bases, J lost 3 bases, and 7 bases lay in between. There are 12 residues in the CDR3. The CDR3 reads CASLHYTGELFF. In DNA, the CDR3 is TGTGCCAGCTTACATTACACCGGGGAGCTGTTTTTT.

V and J are TRBV5-5 and TRBJ2-3; no firm D call. Trimming cost V 2 bases and J 2 bases, with 9 bases left between them. The CDR3 runs to 14 residues. The V gene's germline CDR1 is SGHKS and CDR2 YYEKEE (reference sequence). The CDR3 bases are TGTGCCAGCAGCTTTGAGAGACTCACAGATACGCAGTATTTT. Its protein product is CASSFERLTDTQYF.

This chain links TRBV13 with TRBJ2-7, with 9 positions matching TRBD1. The germline CDR1 and CDR2 sequences are PRHDT and FYEKMQ (reference sequence). J was trimmed by 6 bases and V by 5 bases; bases with no gene match: 8. The CDR3 runs to 14 residues. The CDR3 bases are TGTGCCAGCAGCCTCTCGGGACAGGGCGCCGAGCAGTACTTC. Amino acid sequence: CASSLSGQGAEQYF.

The gene calls are TRBV24-1 and TRBJ1-2, with a tentative D call TRBD1 (5 bases). Germline CDR1 reads KGHDR; CDR2 reads SFDVKD. Trimming took 0 bases from V and 7 from J, leaving 14 bases between them. The CDR3 has 15 amino acids. In nucleotides, the CDR3 is TGTGCCACCAGTGATTTGCAAATAAGGGGTTGTGGCTACACCTTC. Residues: CATSDLQIRGCGYTF.

This clone was seen a few times. The chain combines TRBV9 with TRBJ2-7, with D possibly TRBD2 on 6 matching bases. The CDR3 sequence is 14 residues long. CDR1 SGDLS and CDR2 YYNGEE come from the germline V gene. Between the trimmed V and J ends, which lost 2 bases and 2 bases, there was a span of 11 bases. CDR3 nucleotide sequence: TGTGCCAGCAGCGTTGCGGAGGGGCCCTACGAGCAGTACTTC. Encoded protein: CASSVAEGPYEQYF.

The chain has TRBV19 and TRBJ2-1; TRBD1 aligns across 7 bases. This CDR3 has 14 residues. Trimming cost V 5 bases and J 6 bases; bases outside gene matches: 7. Germline loops: CDR1 LNHDA, CDR2 SQIVND (reference sequence). The CDR3, as DNA: TGTGCCAGTAGTCGGACAGGCACTTTCAATGAGCAGTTCTTC. Protein: CASSRTGTFNEQFF.

V and J are TRBV11-2 and TRBJ1-3; 7 bases fit TRBD1. CDR1 SGHAT and CDR2 FQNNGV come from the germline V gene. The CDR3 is 17 amino acids. The trim removed 2 bases at V and 3 bases at J, leaving 10 bases unmatched. The CDR3 DNA is TGTGCCAGCAGCTTAATAAGGGGGCCCAGACGTGGAAACACCATATATTTT. Translation gives CASSLIRGPRRGNTIYF.

The J gene is TRBJ1-4, the V gene TRBV30, with 9 bases that match TRBD1. With V trimmed by 5 bases and J by 3 bases, 7 bases remained unmatched. The CDR3 is made up of 15 amino acids. Germline lookup yields CDR1 GTSNPN and CDR2 SVGIG (reference sequence). The CDR3 nucleotides read TGTGCCTGGGCTCACAGGGGGCGTGCTAATGAAAAACTGTTTTTT. It yields the protein CAWAHRGRANEKLFF. The full variable domain, rest sourced from reference TRBV30 and TRBJ1-4, is SQTIHQWPATLVQPVGSPLSLECTVEGTSNPNLYWYRQAAGRGLQLLFYSVGIGQISSEVPQNLSASRPQDRQFILSSKKLLLSDSGFYLCAWAHRGRANEKLFFGSGTQLSVL.

This clone came up a few times. The chain employs TRBV9 and TRBJ2-3; TRBD2 aligns across 11 bases. The germline CDR1 and CDR2 sequences are SGDLS and YYNGEE. V dropped 0 bases and J dropped 2; count of bases not matched to a gene: 2. This CDR3 contains 16 residues. The CDR3 DNA reads as TGTGCCAGCAGCGTAGGACTAGCGGGAACCACAGATACGCAGTATTTT. This codes for CASSVGLAGTTDTQYF.

The gene calls are TRBV7-8 and TRBJ2-5, with D possibly being TRBD1 (5 bases). This CDR3 is built from 13 residues. Germline V gene sequence: CDR1 SGHVS, CDR2 FQNEAQ. Between the trimmed V and J ends, which lost 5 bases and 5 bases, there was a span of 12 bases. The CDR3 reads CASSQQADETQYF. The CDR3 DNA is TGTGCCAGCAGCCAACAGGCTGACGAGACCCAGTACTTC.